The 13 T cell receptor beta chains below come from one sample, sequenced in a study of shared clonotypes between healthy human individuals. TCRdb's table, derived via immunoSEQ multiplex PCR, lists solely in-frame clones and lacks some. The sample shows around 2,000,000 clones, 85% to 95% of them seen only once. Cells designated naive CD8 were CD45RO-negative and were positively selected for CCR7, with terminally differentiated effector memory CD45RA+ cells excluded. The specimen was naive CD8+ T cells sorted from blood. These receptors all stem from a young man in good health.

V is TRBV7-9 and J is TRBJ2-7; D not certain. V lost 5 bases and J lost 4, with 12 bases in between. The CDR3 has 13 amino acids. From germline, CDR1 is SEHNR and CDR2 FQNEAQ (reference sequence). The CDR3 protein is CASSGNRAYEQYF. The CDR3 DNA follows: TGTGCCAGCAGCGGTAATAGGGCTTACGAGCAGTACTTC.

About this clone itself: This CDR3 is also generated by other DNA sequences in the sample. The rearrangement uses TRBV7-3 and TRBJ2-7; 7 nucleotides line up with TRBD1. The ends lost 5 bases at V and 0 bases at J; junction bases unmatched: 1. The CDR3 extends over 13 amino acids. CDR1 and CDR2 from the germline V gene are SGHTA and FQGTGA. CDR3 nucleotide sequence: TGTGCCAGCAGCAGGGACAGCTCCTACGAGCAGTACTTC. It specifies CASSRDSSYEQYF.

The rearrangement links TRBV28 to TRBJ2-7; 9 positions agree with TRBD1. Trimming cost V 5 bases and J 3 bases; bases outside gene matches: 11. This CDR3 contains 16 residues. Germline CDR1 MDHEN, CDR2 SYDVKM. For the CDR3, the DNA is TGTGCCAGCAGTCCGGGGTGGGGGACAGGGAACTACGAGCAGTACTTC. Protein: CASSPGWGTGNYEQYF.

This chain joins TRBV7-8 and TRBJ2-7; D remains ambiguous. V lost 5 bases and J lost 1, with 6 bases in between. Germline assignment: CDR1 SGHVS and CDR2 FQNEAQ. The CDR3 is made up of 12 amino acids. The CDR3 protein is CASSPQSYEQYF. CDR3 nucleotides: TGTGCCAGCAGCCCCCAATCCTACGAGCAGTACTTC.

V is TRBV6-1 and J is TRBJ2-7; tentatively, D is TRBD1 (5 bases). The CDR3 loop spans 14 amino acids. V lost 9 bases and J 2 bases, leaving 17 bases between the germline ends. Germline-derived CDR1 and CDR2 are MNHNS and SASEGT. DNA for the CDR3: TGTGCCAGTATTCAGGGCATCACACCCTACGAGCAGTACTTC. Translating gives CASIQGITPYEQYF.

The chain uses TRBV7-6 and TRBJ1-1; no definite D call. CDR1 and CDR2 from the germline V gene are SGHVS and FNYEAQ. Trimming cost V 8 bases and J 4 bases, with 17 bases left between them. This CDR3 spans 14 amino acids. CDR3 protein: CASARSRTVTEAFF. The CDR3 region has the DNA TGTGCCAGCGCCCGGAGCAGAACTGTCACTGAAGCTTTCTTT. The whole variable domain, filled in from reference TRBV7-6 and TRBJ1-1, reads GAGVSQSPRYKVTKRGQDVALRCDPISGHVSLYWYRQALGQGPEFLTYFNYEAQQDKSGLPNDRFSAERPEGSISTLTIQRTEQRDSAMYRCASARSRTVTEAFFGQGTRLTVV.

The rearrangement uses TRBV7-2 and TRBJ2-1; D ambiguous. The CDR3 covers 14 residues. The V gene lost 1 base and the J gene lost 5 bases, with 9 bases spanning the gap. Germline values: CDR1 SGHTA, CDR2 FQGNSA. CDR3 amino acids: CASSLVSNNNEQFF. CDR3 sequence (DNA): TGTGCCAGCAGCTTAGTTTCCAATAACAATGAGCAGTTCTTC.

V is TRBV12-5 and J is TRBJ2-6; TRBD1 matches at 8 bases. V gave up 6 bases and J gave up 0 bases; unmatched junction bases: 7. CDR1 LGHNT and CDR2 FRNRAP come from the germline V gene. CDR3 length equals 17 residues. The DNA for the CDR3 is TGTGCTAGTGGGAAAGGGGACAGGAGCTCTGGGGCCAACGTCCTGACTTTC. Protein sequence: CASGKGDRSSGANVLTF.

This clone was recorded only once. This chain connects TRBV30 to TRBJ2-1; 12 nucleotides line up with TRBD2. The CDR3 length is 16 residues. Germline trimming cut 0 bases from V and 7 bases from J; bases unmatched to any gene: 7. CDR1 is GTSNPN and CDR2 is SVGIG in the germline V gene (reference sequence). CDR3 DNA: TGTGCCTGGAGTGTATGGCTAGCGGGAGGGGAAAATGAGCAGTTCTTC. This sequence encodes CAWSVWLAGGENEQFF. Based on the CDR3 plus reference TRBV30 and TRBJ2-1, the full variable domain is SQTIHQWPATLVQPVGSPLSLECTVEGTSNPNLYWYRQAAGRGLQLLFYSVGIGQISSEVPQNLSASRPQDRQFILSSKKLLLSDSGFYLCAWSVWLAGGENEQFFGPGTRLTVL.

The V and J genes are TRBV4-1 and TRBJ2-7; no reliable D call. V was trimmed by 3 bases and J by 1 base, leaving 10 bases between them. Germline V CDR1 and CDR2: MGHRA, YSYEKL. The CDR3 is made up of 14 amino acids. Here the CDR3 DNA reads TGCGCCAGCAGCCACCCAGGAGCGTCCTACGAGCAGTACTTC. This encodes CASSHPGASYEQYF.

Points on this clone: Within the sample, other DNA sequences also encode this same CDR3. The rearrangement joins TRBV7-3 to TRBJ2-1; D is unclear. Germline assignment: CDR1 SGHTA and CDR2 FQGTGA. CDR3 length: 15 residues. The ends were cut back, 5 bases at V and 0 bases at J, with 11 bases in the middle. CDR3 region: CASSPTLSSYNEQFF. The DNA for the CDR3 is TGTGCCAGCAGCCCGACGTTGAGCTCCTACAATGAGCAGTTCTTC.

This clone was seen only a few times. The V and J genes are TRBV28 and TRBJ2-2, with D perhaps TRBD1 or TRBD2 (6 bases each). Germline loops: CDR1 MDHEN, CDR2 SYDVKM. The CDR3 consists of 15 residues. Trimming stripped 6 bases from V and 3 bases from J, with 14 bases between. CDR3 sequence reads: CASREGTGYTGELFF. The CDR3, as DNA: TGTGCCAGCAGGGAGGGCACAGGGTACACCGGGGAGCTGTTTTTT.

The chain combines TRBV7-9 with TRBJ1-6; 9 nucleotides align to TRBD1. The germline V gene encodes CDR1 SEHNR and CDR2 FQNEAQ (reference sequence). The CDR3 covers 16 residues. The V and J ends lost 6 bases and 6 bases, in that order; junction bases with no gene match: 9. The CDR3 loop is CASSPTGTGINSPLHF. CDR3 in DNA: TGTGCCAGCAGTCCCACCGGGACAGGGATTAATTCACCCCTCCACTTT. Combining the CDR3 with reference TRBV7-9 and TRBJ1-6 gives the whole variable domain DTGVSQNPRHKITKRGQNVTFRCDPISEHNRLYWYRQTLGQGPEFLTYFQNEAQLEKSRLLSDRFSAERPKGSFSTLEIQRTEQGDSAMYLCASSPTGTGINSPLHFGNGTRLTVT.